This T cell receptor beta chain was found in a study of cytomegalovirus exposure and HLA in healthy donors. As for the study in general: Researchers found that approximately 77% of 350 to 500 genotyped donors fell within the Caucasian-associated ancestry cluster.

The PCR contained 60 Vbeta and 13 Jbeta primers. Sequencing was performed with immunoSEQ multiplex PCR; in TCRdb, only in-frame clones are kept and a portion is missing. The table shows fewer than 150,000 clones, with around 80% occurring only once. Between the trimmed V and J ends, which lost 7 bases and 3 bases, there was a span of 19 bases. The germline CDR1 and CDR2 sequences are ENHRY and SYGVKD. The CDR3 contains 16 residues. The chain has TRBV10-3 and TRBJ1-3; D might be TRBD1 (6 bases). Specimen: PBMCs. The sequence came from a male donor in good health and CMV-seronegative. The CDR3 DNA is TGTGCCATCACTCCTAGAGAGGGCAGGGGTGGAAACACCATATATTTT. It codes for CAITPREGRGGNTIYF.